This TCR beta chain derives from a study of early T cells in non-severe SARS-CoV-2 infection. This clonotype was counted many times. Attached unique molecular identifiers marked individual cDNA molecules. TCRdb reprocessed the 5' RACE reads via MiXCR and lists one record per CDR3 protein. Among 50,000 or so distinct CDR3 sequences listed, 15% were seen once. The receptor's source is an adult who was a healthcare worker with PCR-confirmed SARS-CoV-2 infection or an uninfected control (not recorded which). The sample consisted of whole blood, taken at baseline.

For the CDR3, the DNA is TGTGCCAGCAGAACCGGGACAACCGGGGAGCTGTTTTTT. It translates to CASRTGTTGELFF. The V and J genes are TRBV27 and TRBJ2-2; D is perhaps TRBD1 (6 bases). CDR3 length equals 13 residues. The V end was cut by 6 bases, the J end by 5 bases, with 10 bases between. The germline gives CDR1 MNHEY, CDR2 SMNVEV (reference sequence).